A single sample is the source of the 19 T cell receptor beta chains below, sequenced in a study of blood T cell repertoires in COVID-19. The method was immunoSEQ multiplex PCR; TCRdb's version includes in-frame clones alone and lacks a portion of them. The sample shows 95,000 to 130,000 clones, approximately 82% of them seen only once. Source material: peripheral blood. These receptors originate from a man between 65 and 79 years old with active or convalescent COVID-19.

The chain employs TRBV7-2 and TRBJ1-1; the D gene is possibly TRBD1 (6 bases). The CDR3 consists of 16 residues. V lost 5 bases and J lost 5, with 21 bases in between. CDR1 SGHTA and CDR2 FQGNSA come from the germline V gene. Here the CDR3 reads CASSRTGPRSNTEAFF. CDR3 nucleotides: TGTGCCAGCAGCCGTACAGGGCCAAGGAGTAATACTGAAGCTTTCTTT. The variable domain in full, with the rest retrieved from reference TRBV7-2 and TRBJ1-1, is GAGVSQSPSNKVTEKGKDVELRCDPISGHTALYWYRQSLGQGLEFLIYFQGNSAPDKSGLPSDRFSAERTGGSVSTLTIQRTQQEDSAVYLCASSRTGPRSNTEAFFGQGTRLTVV.

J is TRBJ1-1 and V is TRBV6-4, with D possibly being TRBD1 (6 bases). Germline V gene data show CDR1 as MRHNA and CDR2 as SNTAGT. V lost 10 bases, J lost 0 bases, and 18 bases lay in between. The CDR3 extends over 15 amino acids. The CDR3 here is CATKPEDSMNTEAFF. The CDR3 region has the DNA TGTGCCACCAAGCCCGAGGACAGCATGAACACTGAAGCTTTCTTT.

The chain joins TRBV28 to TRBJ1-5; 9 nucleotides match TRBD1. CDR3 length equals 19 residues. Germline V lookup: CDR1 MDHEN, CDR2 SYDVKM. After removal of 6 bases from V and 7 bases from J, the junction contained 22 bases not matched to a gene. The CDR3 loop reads CASSPTRTGDFVVYQPQHF. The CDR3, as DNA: TGTGCCAGCAGCCCGACGCGGACAGGGGACTTTGTGGTTTACCAGCCCCAGCATTTT.

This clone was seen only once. CDR3 sequence reads: CASTTQGPFSGNTIYF. Here the CDR3 DNA reads TGTGCCAGTACCACGCAGGGCCCCTTCTCTGGAAACACCATATATTTT. The chain is built from TRBV19 and TRBJ1-3; D possibly corresponds to TRBD1 (5 bases). The germline V and J ends were trimmed by 7 bases and 0 bases, with 16 bases remaining between them. CDR1 and CDR2 from the germline V gene are LNHDA and SQIVND (reference sequence). The CDR3 contains 16 residues.

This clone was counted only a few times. CDR3 in amino acids: CASSYVTLSYEQYF. For the CDR3, the DNA is TGTGCCAGCAGCTATGTAACTCTCTCCTACGAGCAGTACTTC. The chain joins TRBV7-9 to TRBJ2-7; D call uncertain. Trimming left V 4 bases short and J 0 bases short, with 10 bases between. CDR3 length: 14 residues. Germline V gene data show CDR1 as SEHNR and CDR2 as FQNEAQ (reference sequence).

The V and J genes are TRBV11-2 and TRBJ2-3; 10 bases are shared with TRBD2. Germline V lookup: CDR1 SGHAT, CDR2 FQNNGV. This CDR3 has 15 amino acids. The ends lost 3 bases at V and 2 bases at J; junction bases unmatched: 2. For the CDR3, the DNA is TGTGCCAGCAGCTTCGGACTAGCGGACACAGATACGCAGTATTTT. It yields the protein CASSFGLADTDTQYF.

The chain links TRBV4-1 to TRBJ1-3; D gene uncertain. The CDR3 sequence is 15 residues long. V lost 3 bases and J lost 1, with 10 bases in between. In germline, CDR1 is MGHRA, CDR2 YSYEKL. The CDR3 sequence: CASSQLRSSGNTIYF. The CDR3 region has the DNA TGCGCCAGCAGCCAGCTGAGGAGTTCTGGAAACACCATATATTTT.

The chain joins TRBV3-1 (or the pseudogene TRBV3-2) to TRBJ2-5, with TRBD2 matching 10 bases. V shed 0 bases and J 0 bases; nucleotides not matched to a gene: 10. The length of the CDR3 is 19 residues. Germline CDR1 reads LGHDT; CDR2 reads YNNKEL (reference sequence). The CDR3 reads CASSQDEPTSGANQETQYF. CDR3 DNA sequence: TGTGCCAGCAGCCAAGACGAGCCAACTAGCGGGGCTAACCAAGAGACCCAGTACTTC.

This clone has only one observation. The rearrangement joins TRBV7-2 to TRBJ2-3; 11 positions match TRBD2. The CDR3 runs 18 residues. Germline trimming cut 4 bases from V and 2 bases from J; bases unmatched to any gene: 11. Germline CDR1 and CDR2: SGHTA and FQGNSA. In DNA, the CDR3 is TGTGCCAGCAGCTCTCTCGTGCTAGCGGGAGGTCACACAGATACGCAGTATTTT. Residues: CASSSLVLAGGHTDTQYF.

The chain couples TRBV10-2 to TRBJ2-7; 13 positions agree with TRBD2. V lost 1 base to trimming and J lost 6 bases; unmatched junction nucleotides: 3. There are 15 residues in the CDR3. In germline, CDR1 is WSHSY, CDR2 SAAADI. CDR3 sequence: CASSEWTSGRREQYF. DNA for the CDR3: TGCGCCAGCAGTGAGTGGACTAGCGGGAGACGCGAGCAGTACTTC.

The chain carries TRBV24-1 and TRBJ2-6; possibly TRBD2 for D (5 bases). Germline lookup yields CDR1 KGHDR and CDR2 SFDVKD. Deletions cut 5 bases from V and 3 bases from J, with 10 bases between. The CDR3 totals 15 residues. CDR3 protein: CATSASSGGANVLTF. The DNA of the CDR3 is TGTGCCACCAGTGCTAGCAGCGGTGGGGCCAACGTCCTGACTTTC.

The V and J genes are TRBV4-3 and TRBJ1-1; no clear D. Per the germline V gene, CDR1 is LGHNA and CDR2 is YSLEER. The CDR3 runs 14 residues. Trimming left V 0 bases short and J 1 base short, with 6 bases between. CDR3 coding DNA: TGCGCCAGCAGCCAAGATGAGAGGAACACTGAAGCTTTCTTT. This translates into CASSQDERNTEAFF.

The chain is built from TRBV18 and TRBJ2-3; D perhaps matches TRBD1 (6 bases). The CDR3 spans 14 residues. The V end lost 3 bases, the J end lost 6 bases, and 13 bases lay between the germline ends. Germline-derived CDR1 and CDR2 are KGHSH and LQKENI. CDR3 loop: CASSPQTGSDTQYF. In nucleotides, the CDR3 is TGTGCCAGCTCACCTCAAACAGGGTCGGATACGCAGTATTTT. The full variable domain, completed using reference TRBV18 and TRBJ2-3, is NAGVMQNPRHLVRRRGQEARLRCSPMKGHSHVYWYRQLPEEGLKFMVYLQKENIIDESGMPKERFSAEFPKEGPSILRIQQVVRGDSAAYFCASSPQTGSDTQYFGPGTRLTVL.

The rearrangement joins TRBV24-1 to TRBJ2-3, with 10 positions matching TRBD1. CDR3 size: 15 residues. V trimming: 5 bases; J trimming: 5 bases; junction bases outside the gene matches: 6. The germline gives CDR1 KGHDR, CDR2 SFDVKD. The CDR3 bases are TGTGCCACCAGTGTCTCGGGACAGGGGAGAGATACGCAGTATTTT. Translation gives CATSVSGQGRDTQYF.

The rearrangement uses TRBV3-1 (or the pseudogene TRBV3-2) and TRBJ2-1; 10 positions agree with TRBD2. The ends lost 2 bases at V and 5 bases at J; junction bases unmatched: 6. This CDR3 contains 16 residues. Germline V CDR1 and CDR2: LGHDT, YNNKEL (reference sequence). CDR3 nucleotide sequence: TGTGCCAGCAGCCAACAACAACTAGCGGGGAACAATGAGCAGTTCTTC. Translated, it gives CASSQQQLAGNNEQFF.

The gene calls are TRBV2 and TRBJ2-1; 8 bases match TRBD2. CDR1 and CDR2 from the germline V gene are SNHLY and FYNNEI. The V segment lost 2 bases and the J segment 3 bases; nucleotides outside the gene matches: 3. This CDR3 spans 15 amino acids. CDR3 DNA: TGTGCCAGCAGTGAATTTAGCGGGGTCTACAATGAGCAGTTCTTC. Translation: CASSEFSGVYNEQFF.

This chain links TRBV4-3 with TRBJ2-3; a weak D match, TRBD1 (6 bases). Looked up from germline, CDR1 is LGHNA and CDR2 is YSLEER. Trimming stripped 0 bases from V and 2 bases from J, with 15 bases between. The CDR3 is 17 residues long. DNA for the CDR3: TGCGCCAGCAGCCAAGAGGGGGCAGGCCGTACCACAGATACGCAGTATTTT. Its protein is CASSQEGAGRTTDTQYF.

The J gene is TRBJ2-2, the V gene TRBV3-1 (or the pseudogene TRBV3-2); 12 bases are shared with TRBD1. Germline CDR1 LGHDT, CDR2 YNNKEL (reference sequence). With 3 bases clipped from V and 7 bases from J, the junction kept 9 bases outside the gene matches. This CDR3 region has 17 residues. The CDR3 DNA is TGTGCCAGCAGCCACGCCCTGGGGACAGGGGGCGTCGGGGAGCTGTTTTTT. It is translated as CASSHALGTGGVGELFF.

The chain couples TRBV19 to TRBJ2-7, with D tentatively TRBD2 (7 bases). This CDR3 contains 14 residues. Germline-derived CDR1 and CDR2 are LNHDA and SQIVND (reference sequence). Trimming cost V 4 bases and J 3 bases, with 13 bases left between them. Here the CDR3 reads CASSRGGLNYEQYF. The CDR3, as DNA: TGTGCCAGTAGTAGGGGGGGCCTGAACTACGAGCAGTACTTC.